This T cell receptor (beta chain) was observed in a study of blood T cell repertoires in COVID-19. About the study: Sites in the United States, Italy and Spain provided acute and convalescent COVID-19 samples.

In the original workflow: It was from reference gene primer amplification that nucleated cell counts were estimated. Assay used: immunoSEQ multiplex PCR; TCRdb lists only in-frame clones, some missing. V and J calls and clone size follow that table, whereas D and trimming were derived from the DNA. This table holds around 99,000 clones, 84% found once. The CDR3 is 14 amino acids. J was trimmed by 5 bases and V by 3 bases; bases with no gene match: 5. Germline V CDR1 and CDR2: KGHSH, LQKENI. This clone has a handful of counts. The sample taken for sequencing was peripheral blood. The chain has TRBV18 and TRBJ2-5, with 8 nucleotides matching TRBD1. The TCR comes from a human donor in a cohort sampled during active COVID-19. For the CDR3, the DNA is TGTGCCAGCTCACCGGACAGGGAAGCCGAGACCCAGTACTTC. Protein: CASSPDREAETQYF.